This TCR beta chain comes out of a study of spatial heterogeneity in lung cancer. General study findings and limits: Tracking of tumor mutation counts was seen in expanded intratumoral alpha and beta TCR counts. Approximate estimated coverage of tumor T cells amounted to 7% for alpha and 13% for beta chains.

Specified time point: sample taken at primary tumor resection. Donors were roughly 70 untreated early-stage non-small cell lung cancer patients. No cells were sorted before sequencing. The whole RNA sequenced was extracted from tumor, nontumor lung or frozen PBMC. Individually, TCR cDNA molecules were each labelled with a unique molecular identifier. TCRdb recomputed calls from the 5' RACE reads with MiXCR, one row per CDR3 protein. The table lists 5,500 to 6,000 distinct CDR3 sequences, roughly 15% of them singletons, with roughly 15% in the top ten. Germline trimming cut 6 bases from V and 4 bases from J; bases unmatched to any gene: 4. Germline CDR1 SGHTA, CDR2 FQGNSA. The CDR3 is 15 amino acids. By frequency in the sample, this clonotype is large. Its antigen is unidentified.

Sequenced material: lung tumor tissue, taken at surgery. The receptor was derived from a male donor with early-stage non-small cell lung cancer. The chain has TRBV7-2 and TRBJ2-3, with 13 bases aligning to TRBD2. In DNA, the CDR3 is TGTGCCAGCAGGCCCACTAGCGGGAGGGCAGATACGCAGTATTTT. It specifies CASRPTSGRADTQYF.